The TCR beta chain described here comes from a study of neurological immune-mediated disorders. Template-switch 5'RACE cDNA synthesis added a 10-nucleotide unique molecular identifier. TCRdb redid the calling of the 5' RACE reads with MiXCR, one entry per CDR3 protein. The profile shows tens of thousands of distinct CDR3 sequences, roughly 4.5% of them singletons. The CDR3 is 15 residues long. Trimming pared 0 bases from V and 5 bases from J, leaving 14 bases between. The germline V gene encodes CDR1 LNHNV and CDR2 YYDKDF (reference sequence). Study-level points and caveats: Phylogenetic grouping put 18 of 34 multiple sclerosis patients' repertoires into one related-CDR3 cluster, a possible signature. HTLV-1-associated myelopathy ranked highest for TCR clonal expansion and multiple sclerosis lowest, beneath healthy controls.

This clonotype was detected many times. Its specificity is not known. Time point reported: longitudinal time-point 3. For the unsorted libraries, 2 million PBMCs stored at -80 C served as input. This TCR was sampled from an older woman with multiple sclerosis. Sequenced: PBMCs. The chain joins TRBV15 to TRBJ2-7; D is undetermined. The CDR3 DNA follows: TGTGCCACCAGCAGAGATAGAGCATGGTCCGACGAGCAGTACTTC. This codes for CATSRDRAWSDEQYF.